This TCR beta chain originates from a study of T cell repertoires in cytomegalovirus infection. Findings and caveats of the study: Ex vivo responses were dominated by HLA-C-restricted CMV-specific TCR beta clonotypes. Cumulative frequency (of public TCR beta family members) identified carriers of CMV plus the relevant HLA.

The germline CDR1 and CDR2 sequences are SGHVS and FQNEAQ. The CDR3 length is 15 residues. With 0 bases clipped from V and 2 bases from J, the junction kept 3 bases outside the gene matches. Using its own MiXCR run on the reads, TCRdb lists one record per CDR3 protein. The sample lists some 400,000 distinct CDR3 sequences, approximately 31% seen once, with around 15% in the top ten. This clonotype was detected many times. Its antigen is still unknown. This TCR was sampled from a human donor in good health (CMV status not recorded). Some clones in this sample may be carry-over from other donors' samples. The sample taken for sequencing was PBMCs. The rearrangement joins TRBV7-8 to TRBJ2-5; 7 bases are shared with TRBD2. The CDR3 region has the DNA TGTGCCAGCAGCTTAGCGCGACTAGCACAAGAGACCCAGTACTTC. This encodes CASSLARLAQETQYF.